Reported below is one TCR beta chain. The data belong to a study of chemoradiotherapy in HPV16-positive cancers. The CDR3 totals 15 residues. The ends lost 1 base at V and 5 bases at J; junction bases unmatched: 2. Germline V CDR1 and CDR2: SNHLY, FYNNEI. Profiling relied on immunoSEQ multiplex PCR, and the TCRdb table lists in-frame clones only, not all of them. The sample records about 53,000 clones, 90% being singletons. The chain has TRBV2 and TRBJ1-2; 12 bases fit TRBD1. The receptor was isolated from a human donor with HPV-associated anogenital cancer. The starting material was blood, obtained from a patient who underwent chemoradiotherapy. The CDR3 loop is CASSEEGQGAYGYTF. The CDR3 nucleotides read TGTGCCAGCAGTGAAGAGGGACAGGGGGCTTATGGCTACACCTTC.